The present T cell receptor (beta chain) was sequenced within a study of blood T cell repertoires in COVID-19. Study overall: Some COVID-19 samples were acute and others convalescent; all came from the United States, Italy and Spain. T cells, B-cell-depleted T cells, or PBMCs supplied cDNA or gDNA.

This clone was detected a few times. Sequence at one end of the junction differs from germline and may be a read error. The germline CDR1 and CDR2 sequences are SGHTA and FQGNSA. This CDR3 has 12 amino acids. In the original analysis: Estimation of nucleated cell counts was performed using reference gene primer amplification. Libraries were prepared by immunoSEQ multiplex PCR; TCRdb keeps only in-frame clonotypes and omits some of them. Clone size and V and J calls were adopted from that table, with D and trimming inferred from the DNA. The repertoire holds 200,000 to 250,000 clones, with 70% to 85% as singletons.

This clonotype originated in a woman older than 75 with acute or convalescent COVID-19. The rearrangement links TRBV7-2 to TRBJ2-1; TRBD2 aligns across 10 bases. The specimen sequenced was peripheral blood. Here the CDR3 reads CASSLELAGPLF. As DNA, the CDR3 is TGTGCCAGCAGCTTAGAACTAGCGGGACCTCTCTTC.